Included here is one TCR beta chain sequence, with context. This entry comes from a study of T-cell memory formation after mild COVID-19. Amplification by 5'RACE using constant-segment primers produced TCR alpha and TCR beta cDNA libraries that carried sample barcodes and UMIs. From the 5' RACE reads, TCRdb called clonotypes with MiXCR, one entry per CDR3 protein. Of fewer than 500,000 distinct CDR3 sequences listed, nearly 25% are singletons. The V segment lost 5 bases and the J segment 5 bases; nucleotides outside the gene matches: 5. The CDR3 sequence is 14 residues long. CDR1 and CDR2 (germline): KGHSH, LQKENI.

This clonotype was obtained from an adult woman who had mild COVID-19 (a few samples of this study predate the infection). Cell type and time point are not known. The sequenced sample consisted of PBMCs or a T cell subset sorted from them (not recorded which). This chain joins TRBV18 and TRBJ2-5; 10 bases are shared with TRBD1. The CDR3 bases are TGTGCCAGCTCAGCGACAGGGGGCCTGGAGACCCAGTACTTC. Translating it yields CASSATGGLETQYF.